This TCR beta chain was observed in a study of Graves' ophthalmopathy and Graves' hyperthyroidism. General observations from the study: The model's prediction of ophthalmopathy progression had 70.59% sensitivity and approximately 77% specificity. Distinction of ophthalmopathy from stable hyperthyroidism by a 13-signature model reached over 85% sensitivity and 70% to 83% specificity.

For this clonotype: Its antigen is unidentified.

The authors amplified TCR beta CDR3 regions from RNA transcripts. RT-PCR was first run with HTBI primers, then multiplex PCR in a second round. TCRdb processed the multiplex PCR reads anew with MiXCR; each CDR3 protein has one entry. Of approximately 700,000 distinct CDR3 sequences in the sample, roughly two fifths were seen once. CDR1 and CDR2 (germline): SQVTM, ANQGSEA. The CDR3 consists of 12 residues. Trimming removed 2 bases at V and 7 bases at J, with 11 bases between. The authors isolated PBMCs from around 9.8 ml of fresh peripheral blood. The TCR comes from an adult man with Graves' ophthalmopathy. Sequencing used peripheral blood. This chain uses TRBV29-1 with TRBJ1-2; possibly TRBD1 for D (5 bases). This CDR3 reads CSVEMGLSGYTF. The CDR3 DNA is TGCAGCGTTGAAATGGGGCTGTCTGGCTACACCTTC.